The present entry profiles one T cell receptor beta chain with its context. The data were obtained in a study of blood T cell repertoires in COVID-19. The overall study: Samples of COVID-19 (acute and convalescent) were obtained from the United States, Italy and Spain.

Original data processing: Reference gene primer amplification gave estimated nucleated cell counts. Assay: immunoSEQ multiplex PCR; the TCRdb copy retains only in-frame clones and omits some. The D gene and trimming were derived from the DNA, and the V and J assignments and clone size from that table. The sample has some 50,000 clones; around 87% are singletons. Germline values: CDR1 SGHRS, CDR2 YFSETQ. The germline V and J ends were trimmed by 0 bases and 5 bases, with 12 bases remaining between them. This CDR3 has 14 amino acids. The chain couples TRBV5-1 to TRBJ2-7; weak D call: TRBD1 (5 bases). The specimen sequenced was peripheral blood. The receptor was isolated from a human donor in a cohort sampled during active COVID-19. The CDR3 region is CASSLVRGKNEQYF. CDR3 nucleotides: TGCGCCAGCAGCTTGGTAAGGGGAAAGAACGAGCAGTACTTC.